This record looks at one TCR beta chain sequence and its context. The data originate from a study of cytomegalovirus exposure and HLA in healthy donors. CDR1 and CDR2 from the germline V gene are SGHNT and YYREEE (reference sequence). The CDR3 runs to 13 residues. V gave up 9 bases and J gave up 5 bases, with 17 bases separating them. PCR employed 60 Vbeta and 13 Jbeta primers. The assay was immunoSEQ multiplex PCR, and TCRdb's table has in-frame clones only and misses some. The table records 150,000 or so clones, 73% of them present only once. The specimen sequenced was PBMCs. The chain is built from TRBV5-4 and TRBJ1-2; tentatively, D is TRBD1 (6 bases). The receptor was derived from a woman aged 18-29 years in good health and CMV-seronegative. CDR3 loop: CATYRAPTYGYTF. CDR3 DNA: TGTGCCACCTACAGGGCCCCCACTTATGGCTACACCTTC.